The present TCR beta chain was sequenced within a study of blood T cells in healthy people across ages. Study-level background: About one barcoded TCR beta cDNA was captured per two T cells. Whole-study findings and limits: CMV status of donors was unknown, possibly confounding expanded clonotype changes. As naive T cell percentage varied, TCR beta diversity correlated strongly with it.

The CDR3 runs to 14 residues. The V and J ends lost 6 bases and 8 bases respectively, with 16 bases between them. The V gene's germline CDR1 is MGHRA and CDR2 YSYEKL. Then a second PCR, running roughly 7 to 11 cycles, was carried out with a sample-barcoded 5' primer and a J-beta primer mix. MiXCR was run by TCRdb on the 5' RACE reads, yielding one entry per CDR3 protein. Of hundreds of thousands of distinct CDR3 sequences listed, more than 20% are singletons. Details on this clonotype: Its antigen is unidentified.

These same records also appear under a second study, on T cells of mothers and their children.

The receptor's source is a boy aged 5-17 years in good health. This rearrangement joins TRBV4-1 to TRBJ1-4, with D tentatively TRBD1 (5 bases). The sequencing sample was made of blood. CDR3 loop: CASRTGLSEEKLFF. For the CDR3, the DNA is TGCGCCAGCAGGACGGGGCTGAGCGAAGAAAAACTGTTTTTT.